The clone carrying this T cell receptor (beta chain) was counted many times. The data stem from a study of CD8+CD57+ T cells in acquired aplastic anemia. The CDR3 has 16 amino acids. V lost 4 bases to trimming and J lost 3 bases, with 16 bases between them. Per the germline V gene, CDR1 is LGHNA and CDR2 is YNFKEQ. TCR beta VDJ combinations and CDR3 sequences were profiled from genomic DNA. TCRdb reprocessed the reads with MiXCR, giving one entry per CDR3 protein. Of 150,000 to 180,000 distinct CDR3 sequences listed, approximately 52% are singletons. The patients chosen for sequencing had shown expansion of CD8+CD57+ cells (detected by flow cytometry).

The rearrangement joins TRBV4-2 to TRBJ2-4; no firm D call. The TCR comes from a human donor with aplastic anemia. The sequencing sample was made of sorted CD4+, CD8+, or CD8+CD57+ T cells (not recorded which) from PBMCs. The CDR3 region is CASSLYKNIYKNIQYF. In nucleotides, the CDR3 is TGTGCCAGCAGCCTATACAAGAACATCTACAAAAACATTCAGTACTTC.